Each of the 21 T cell receptor beta chains below was sequenced from the same sample in a study of shared T cell receptors in the human thymus (TCRdb year 2021). Library preparation was by the immunoSEQ multiplex PCR assay. As stored in TCRdb, this immuneACCESS dataset retains in-frame rearrangements with V and J assigned. A fraction of the clones does not appear; measured against another copy, unresolved V genes explain less than half of the discrepancy, and the remainder lacks a known reason. In this sample the table shows about 660,000 clones, around nine tenths of which occur a single time. About 0.01% of the sample is in the top ten clones. These data were also reused for a study on human thymus T cells.

The sample was thymocytes. The receptors come from a boy under two years old with a congenital heart defect. Donor details come from another sample of the same person, matched by shared clones.

J is TRBJ2-3 and V is TRBV10-3; 8 nucleotides align to TRBD2. Germline CDR1 reads ENHRY; CDR2 reads SYGVKD. This CDR3 contains 16 residues. V shed 2 bases, J shed 5 bases, and the junction held 9 bases outside the gene matches. The CDR3 sequence is CAISELGAGEGDTQYF. The CDR3 DNA sequence: TGTGCCATCAGTGAGCTAGGAGCGGGAGAGGGAGATACGCAGTATTTT.

The chain is built from TRBV28 and TRBJ2-1; 12 nucleotides line up with TRBD2. Germline V CDR1 and CDR2: MDHEN, SYDVKM. The CDR3 totals 17 residues. V shed 1 base, J shed 4 bases, and the junction held 5 bases outside the gene matches. CDR3 nucleotides: TGTGCCAGCAGTTTATTTTTTGGGACTAGCGGGTACAATGAGCAGTTCTTC. This codes for CASSLFFGTSGYNEQFF.

The rearrangement links TRBV27 to TRBJ2-3, with D perhaps TRBD2 (5 bases). V was clipped by 4 bases and J by 4 bases, with 12 bases between them. This CDR3 is built from 14 residues. CDR1 and CDR2 from the germline V gene are MNHEY and SMNVEV (reference sequence). In DNA form, the CDR3 reads TGTGCCAGCAGTTCGTGGGAGCGCGCAGATACGCAGTATTTT. Its translation is CASSSWERADTQYF.

The chain recombines TRBV18 with TRBJ2-3, with TRBD1 as a possible D gene (6 bases). The germline V gene encodes CDR1 KGHSH and CDR2 LQKENI. The CDR3 has 14 amino acids. With 0 bases removed from V and 3 bases from J, the gap between germline ends came to 7 bases. CDR3 nucleotides: TGTGCCAGCTCACCACCTCAGGGGACAGATACGCAGTATTTT. It encodes CASSPPQGTDTQYF.

This clone was seen a few times. This sequence joins TRBV7-6 and TRBJ1-5; TRBD1 aligns across 7 bases. Germline trimming cut 5 bases from V and 0 bases from J; bases unmatched to any gene: 10. Germline V gene lookup returns CDR1 SGHVS and CDR2 FNYEAQ. CDR3 length: 17 amino acids. The CDR3 nucleotides read TGTGCCAGCAGCCTGGGACAGTCACTAATTAGCAATCAGCCCCAGCATTTT. This sequence encodes CASSLGQSLISNQPQHF.

The rearrangement joins TRBV29-1 to TRBJ2-3; 8 bases align to TRBD1. Germline trimming cut 4 bases from V and 2 bases from J; bases unmatched to any gene: 8. The V gene's germline CDR1 is SQVTM and CDR2 ANQGSEA. The CDR3 consists of 15 residues. CDR3 region: CSVAQGARATDTQYF. The CDR3 coding sequence is TGCAGCGTTGCTCAGGGGGCGCGGGCCACAGATACGCAGTATTTT.

In its sample, this clone was seen once. The chain uses TRBV6-4 and TRBJ1-2, with D perhaps matching TRBD1 (5 bases). This CDR3 contains 11 residues. V was clipped by 7 bases and J by 4 bases, with 7 bases between them. From germline, CDR1 is MRHNA and CDR2 SNTAGT. CDR3 nucleotides: TGTGCCAGCACCAGGGTCTATGGCTACACCTTC. Its protein is CASTRVYGYTF.

This chain uses TRBV6-1 with TRBJ2-5, with TRBD2 matching over 7 bases. Looked up from germline, CDR1 is MNHNS and CDR2 is SASEGT. The CDR3 extends over 15 amino acids. With 6 bases clipped from V and 4 bases from J, the junction kept 11 bases outside the gene matches. As DNA, the CDR3 is TGTGCCAGCAGACCACTGGGGCGGGAGACAGAGACCCAGTACTTC. This codes for CASRPLGRETETQYF.

The gene calls are TRBV28 and TRBJ1-3, with TRBD1 as a possible D gene (6 bases). CDR3 length equals 17 residues. Trimming shortened V by 4 bases and J by 0 bases, and 16 bases separated the two germline ends. Germline V lookup: CDR1 MDHEN, CDR2 SYDVKM. In DNA form, the CDR3 reads TGTGCCAGCAGTTCTGACACCGGACAGTTCTCTGGAAACACCATATATTTT. Residues: CASSSDTGQFSGNTIYF.

This clone was observed a single time. The chain recombines TRBV2 with TRBJ2-5; a weak D match, TRBD1 (5 bases). The V end was cut by 6 bases, the J end by 7 bases, with 15 bases between. CDR1 SNHLY and CDR2 FYNNEI come from the germline V gene. The CDR3 runs to 13 residues. In DNA form, the CDR3 reads TGTGCCAGCAGGGACACCTCCGGGTGGACCCAGTACTTC. Its protein is CASRDTSGWTQYF.

This clone was counted a few times. The chain carries TRBV25-1 and TRBJ1-1; possibly TRBD1 for D (6 bases). CDR1 MGHDK and CDR2 SYGVNS come from the germline V gene. The CDR3 length is 16 residues. The V end was cut by 3 bases, the J end by 0 bases, with 14 bases between. Here the CDR3 DNA reads TGTGCCAGCAGTGAGAAGGGGGAGGGATTGAACACTGAAGCTTTCTTT. Protein: CASSEKGEGLNTEAFF.

V and J are TRBV29-1 and TRBJ2-1; 12 bases match TRBD1. This CDR3 spans 16 amino acids. Trimming took 2 bases from V and 3 from J; bases not matched to a gene: 5. Germline V gene lookup returns CDR1 SQVTM and CDR2 ANQGSEA. The CDR3 is CSVEWGQGAVYNEQFF. The DNA for the CDR3 is TGCAGCGTTGAATGGGGACAGGGGGCGGTCTACAATGAGCAGTTCTTC.

V usage is TRBV10-3 and J usage is TRBJ1-2; 8 nucleotides align to TRBD1. J lost 4 bases, V lost 8 bases, and 12 bases had no gene match. The CDR3 is 15 amino acids. Looked up from germline, CDR1 is ENHRY and CDR2 is SYGVKD. CDR3 in amino acids: CAIRLKGQGRYGYTF. In DNA form, the CDR3 reads TGTGCCATCCGTCTCAAAGGACAGGGACGCTATGGCTACACCTTC.

V is TRBV4-1 and J is TRBJ2-7, with 7 bases lining up with TRBD2. CDR3 size: 17 residues. CDR1 is MGHRA, CDR2 YSYEKL, per germline. V trimming: 0 bases; J trimming: 2 bases; junction bases outside the gene matches: 10. Here the CDR3 DNA reads TGCGCCAGCAGCCAAGATATTAAGGTAGCGGGCCCCTACGAGCAGTACTTC. It yields the protein CASSQDIKVAGPYEQYF.

The chain uses TRBV18 and TRBJ1-1; D uncertain. Germline CDR1 reads KGHSH; CDR2 reads LQKENI. The CDR3 is 15 residues long. V was cut by 2 bases and J by 3 bases, with 13 bases left in between. CDR3 region: CASSPKSSVDTEAFF. DNA of the CDR3: TGTGCCAGCTCACCAAAGTCTTCCGTAGACACTGAAGCTTTCTTT.

The J gene is TRBJ2-1, the V gene TRBV27; 9 nucleotides line up with TRBD2. V was clipped by 4 bases and J by 3 bases; unmatched bases: 7. This CDR3 spans 16 amino acids. In germline, CDR1 is MNHEY, CDR2 SMNVEV (reference sequence). Here the CDR3 reads CASSSSRLADYNEQFF. The CDR3 bases are TGTGCCAGCAGTTCAAGTAGACTAGCGGACTACAATGAGCAGTTCTTC.

This clone was picked up one time. The rearrangement uses TRBV27 and TRBJ2-1; 8 bases match TRBD2. Germline V lookup: CDR1 MNHEY, CDR2 SMNVEV (reference sequence). V lost 4 bases and J lost 4; bases outside the gene matches: 6. This CDR3 is built from 15 residues. The CDR3 DNA follows: TGTGCCAGCAGTTCCCCTCTAGCGGGTTACAATGAGCAGTTCTTC. It codes for CASSSPLAGYNEQFF.

The J gene is TRBJ1-2, the V gene TRBV5-1; the D is unclear. The V and J ends lost 0 bases and 10 bases respectively, with 7 bases between them. Germline-derived CDR1 and CDR2 are SGHRS and YFSETQ. The CDR3 extends over 11 amino acids. The CDR3 loop is CASSLGQAYTF. CDR3 nucleotide sequence: TGCGCCAGCAGCTTGGGTCAAGCCTACACCTTC.

This rearrangement joins TRBV10-3 to TRBJ1-4; D unclear. V was clipped by 0 bases and J by 1 base, with 3 bases between them. Per the germline V gene, CDR1 is ENHRY and CDR2 is SYGVKD. CDR3 length equals 14 residues. DNA for the CDR3: TGTGCCATCAGTGAGTCCGTAACTAATGAAAAACTGTTTTTT. Protein product: CAISESVTNEKLFF.

The CDR3 sequence is CASSFFRPDYGNQPQHF. CDR3 coding DNA: TGTGCCAGCAGCTTTTTCCGTCCCGACTATGGCAATCAGCCCCAGCATTTT. The rearrangement uses TRBV7-8 and TRBJ1-5; unclear D gene. Trimming pared 3 bases from V and 2 bases from J, leaving 17 bases between. From germline, CDR1 is SGHVS and CDR2 FQNEAQ. The CDR3 contains 17 residues.

The chain has TRBV28 and TRBJ2-7; no reliable D call. V was cut by 3 bases and J by 2 bases, with 8 bases left in between. This CDR3 region has 13 residues. Germline CDR1 reads MDHEN; CDR2 reads SYDVKM. The CDR3: CASSFSGPYEQYF. CDR3 bases: TGTGCCAGCAGTTTTTCTGGGCCCTACGAGCAGTACTTC.